This T cell receptor (beta chain) derives from a study of blood T cell repertoires in COVID-19. Study-wide background: Whether acute or convalescent, the COVID-19 samples came from the United States, Italy and Spain. Sample material is recorded as cDNA or gDNA derived from T cells, B-cell-depleted T cells, or PBMCs.

This clone turned up a few times. Per the authors' pipeline: Amplification of reference gene primers was used by the study to estimate nucleated cell counts. Measured with immunoSEQ multiplex PCR; TCRdb has only the in-frame clones, and not every one. The V and J calls and clone size are taken from that table; D and trimming were inferred from the DNA. The sample has over 450,000 clones, roughly nine tenths seen once. While infection was still active, Seattle patients were enrolled and then followed longitudinally. The receptor was isolated from a woman between 45 and 60 years old with COVID-19, enrolled during active disease. The sample taken for sequencing was peripheral blood.

The CDR3 DNA sequence: TGTGCCAGCAGCCCCGGGACTAGCGGGACCCTAGGGCGAGAGACCCAGTACTTC. Translated: CASSPGTSGTLGRETQYF. The J gene is TRBJ2-5, the V gene TRBV4-2; 13 bases are a match to TRBD2. Germline V gene data show CDR1 as LGHNA and CDR2 as YNFKEQ. V shed 4 bases, J shed 4 bases, and the junction held 12 bases outside the gene matches. The CDR3 is 18 amino acids.